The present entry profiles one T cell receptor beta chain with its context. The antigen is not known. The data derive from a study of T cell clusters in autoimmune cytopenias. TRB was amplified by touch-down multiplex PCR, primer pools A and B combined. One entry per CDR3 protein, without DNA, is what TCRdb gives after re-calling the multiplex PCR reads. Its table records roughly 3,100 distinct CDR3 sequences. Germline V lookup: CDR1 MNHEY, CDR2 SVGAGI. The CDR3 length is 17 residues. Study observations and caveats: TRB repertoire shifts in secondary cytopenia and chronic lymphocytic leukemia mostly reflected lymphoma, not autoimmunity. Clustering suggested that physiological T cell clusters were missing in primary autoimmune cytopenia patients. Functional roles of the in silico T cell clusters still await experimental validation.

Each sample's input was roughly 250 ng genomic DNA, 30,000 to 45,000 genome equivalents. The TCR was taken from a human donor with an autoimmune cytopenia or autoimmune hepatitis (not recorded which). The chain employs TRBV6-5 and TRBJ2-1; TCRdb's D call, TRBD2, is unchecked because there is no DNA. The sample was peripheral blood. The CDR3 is CASSRLGWAGSGNEQFF.